This T cell receptor (beta chain) appears in the sequencing data of a study of blood T cells in healthy people across ages. Trimming removed 5 bases from V and 6 bases from J; junction bases left unmatched: 10. The CDR3 loop spans 15 amino acids. In germline, CDR1 is MNHEY, CDR2 SMNVEV (reference sequence). The study, taken as a whole, reports: Per million T cells, the diversity of TCR beta decreased roughly linearly as age advanced.

They isolated at least 6 million PBMCs from each sample. As to this clonotype: No antigen is known for it.

Next came a second PCR, run for about 7 to 12 cycles, which used a sample-barcoded 5' primer along with a J-beta primer mix. TCRdb re-called the 5' RACE reads with MiXCR, one entry per CDR3 protein. Of around 750,000 distinct CDR3 sequences listed, about 55% are singletons. Source material: blood. The source is a man older than 75 in good health. This sequence joins TRBV27 and TRBJ2-7; TRBD1 matches 10 bases. The CDR3 coding sequence is TGTGCCAGCAGTCCACATCGGGACAGGGGTAGCGAGCAGTACTTC. This codes for CASSPHRDRGSEQYF.